These 12 T cell receptor beta chains came from one sample sequenced in a study of prognosis after radiotherapy for stage I lung cancer. Template was genomic DNA; TCR beta CDR3 amplified in two multiplex PCR rounds. Primers specific to each TRBV and TRBJ gene drove first-round PCR. Each CDR3 protein gets one entry after TCRdb re-called the multiplex PCR reads with MiXCR. The table records around 30,000 distinct CDR3 sequences, more than 30% of them present only once. The material sequenced was PBMCs, taken before or after stereotactic body radiation therapy (not recorded which). The source is a donor over 45 with non-small cell lung cancer.

This clonotype has ten or more counts. The chain uses TRBV18 and TRBJ2-7; D gene unclear. From germline, CDR1 is KGHSH and CDR2 LQKENI. Deletions cut 4 bases from V and 0 bases from J, with 10 bases between. The CDR3 is 14 amino acids. CDR3 sequence (DNA): TGTGCCAGCTCACTGGCCCTGAGCTCCTACGAGCAGTACTTC. Residues: CASSLALSSYEQYF.

Notes on this clonotype: A read error is possible here, since a much larger clone lies one base away. V is TRBV9 and J is TRBJ1-4; the D gene is possibly TRBD1 (5 bases). The V gene lost 0 bases and the J gene lost 14 bases, with 11 bases spanning the gap. From germline, CDR1 is SGDLS and CDR2 YYNGEE. The CDR3 runs to 12 residues. The CDR3 protein is CASSVEEGTLFF. The DNA of the CDR3 is TGTGCCAGCAGCGTAGAGGAAGGGACCCTGTTTTTT. Based on the CDR3 plus reference TRBV9 and TRBJ1-4, the full variable domain is DSGVTQTPKHLITATGQRVTLRCSPRSGDLSVYWYQQSLDQGLQFLIQYYNGEERAKGNILERFSAQQFPDLHSELNLSSLELGDSALYFCASSVEEGTLFFGSGTQLSVL.

The rearrangement uses TRBV30 and TRBJ2-3; D ambiguous. V lost 1 base and J 4 bases, leaving 6 bases between the germline ends. The CDR3 extends over 12 amino acids. Germline CDR1 reads GTSNPN; CDR2 reads SVGIG (reference sequence). The CDR3 loop is CAWSEVADTQYF. The CDR3 nucleotides read TGTGCCTGGAGTGAGGTCGCAGATACGCAGTATTTT.

This clonotype was observed at least ten times. The chain joins TRBV18 to TRBJ1-1; 7 positions agree with TRBD1. Germline V gene data show CDR1 as KGHSH and CDR2 as LQKENI. The CDR3 has 15 amino acids. V was pared by 3 bases and J by 0 bases, with 4 bases of the junction left unmatched. The CDR3 sequence is CASSPSGTVNTEAFF. CDR3 DNA sequence: TGTGCCAGCTCACCGAGTGGGACAGTGAACACTGAAGCTTTCTTT. Full variable domain (rest looked up from reference TRBV18 and TRBJ1-1): NAGVMQNPRHLVRRRGQEARLRCSPMKGHSHVYWYRQLPEEGLKFMVYLQKENIIDESGMPKERFSAEFPKEGPSILRIQQVVRGDSAAYFCASSPSGTVNTEAFFGQGTRLTVV.

This clonotype was picked up many times. The DNA for the CDR3 is TGTGCCACCAGCAGAGGAGAAACAGGATCAAGCGAGCAGTACTTC. It translates to CATSRGETGSSEQYF. V is TRBV15 and J is TRBJ2-7; D is perhaps TRBD1 (5 bases). V shed 1 base and J shed 6 bases, with 16 bases lying between them. CDR3 length: 15 amino acids. CDR1 is LNHNV, CDR2 YYDKDF, per germline (reference sequence).

In DNA, the CDR3 is TGTGCCAGCAGCTCTCTCTACGAGCAGTACTTC. Translated, it gives CASSSLYEQYF. This chain connects TRBV6-1 to TRBJ2-7; unclear D gene. The CDR3 is 11 amino acids. Per germline, CDR1 MNHNS and CDR2 SASEGT. Trimming took off 6 bases at V and 3 bases at J, with 6 bases between the two ends.

This clonotype was counted ten times or more. The rearrangement joins TRBV20-1 to TRBJ2-1; a weak D match, TRBD1 (6 bases). The germline V gene has CDR1 DFQATT and CDR2 SNEGSKA (reference sequence). The length of the CDR3 is 14 residues. V lost 4 bases and J 5 bases, leaving 15 bases between the germline ends. The CDR3 loop reads CSANSGQNNNEQFF. The CDR3 bases are TGCAGTGCTAATTCAGGACAGAATAACAATGAGCAGTTCTTC.

The sample holds a few counts of this clonotype. CDR3 in DNA: TGTGCCTGGAGTGGAAAGGACAGGGGGAACACTGAAGCTTTCTTT. Translating gives CAWSGKDRGNTEAFF. The chain combines TRBV30 with TRBJ1-1; 9 bases match TRBD1. The CDR3 has 15 amino acids. The junction had 4 bases not matched to a gene; V was cut back by 1 base and J by 1 base. The germline V gene encodes CDR1 GTSNPN and CDR2 SVGIG (reference sequence).

CDR3: CASTAGGSYEQYF. Written as DNA, the CDR3 is TGCGCCAGCACGGCAGGGGGCTCCTACGAGCAGTACTTC. This chain joins TRBV5-1 and TRBJ2-7; 7 nucleotides agree with TRBD1. J lost 0 bases, V lost 6 bases, and 3 bases had no gene match. CDR1 is SGHRS, CDR2 YFSETQ, per germline. This CDR3 spans 13 amino acids. The whole variable domain, remainder taken from reference TRBV5-1 and TRBJ2-7, is KAGVTQTPRYLIKTRGQQVTLSCSPISGHRSVSWYQQTPGQGLQFLFEYFSETQRNKGNFPGRFSGRQFSNSRSEMNVSTLELGDSALYLCASTAGGSYEQYFGPGTRLTVT.

This clonotype was seen many times. This sequence joins TRBV15 and TRBJ1-3; unclear D gene. The CDR3 extends over 13 amino acids. The germline V gene encodes CDR1 LNHNV and CDR2 YYDKDF (reference sequence). V dropped 5 bases and J dropped 8 bases, with 13 bases sitting between them. The chain's CDR3 is CATSPRTSDTIYF. CDR3 DNA sequence: TGTGCCACCAGCCCCCGGACGTCCGACACCATATATTTT.

This clonotype came up many times. The rearrangement joins TRBV28 to TRBJ2-5, with D possibly being TRBD2 (5 bases). Germline values: CDR1 MDHEN, CDR2 SYDVKM. The CDR3 loop spans 13 amino acids. V was cut by 10 bases and J by 3 bases, with 15 bases left in between. The CDR3 DNA reads as TGTGCCACCTCGGGCTCCGGGAAAGAGACCCAGTACTTC. Its protein is CATSGSGKETQYF.

This sequence joins TRBV28 and TRBJ2-7; possible D gene TRBD1, 6 bases. This CDR3 contains 16 residues. V was cut by 1 base and J by 3 bases, with 16 bases left in between. Germline V gene sequence: CDR1 MDHEN, CDR2 SYDVKM. CDR3 in DNA: TGTGCCAGCAGTTTATCTAGACAGGCCCCCAGCTACGAGCAGTACTTC. Amino acids: CASSLSRQAPSYEQYF.